This passage covers 11 T cell receptor beta chains from one sample sequenced in a study of blood T cell repertoires in COVID-19. Libraries were prepared by immunoSEQ multiplex PCR; TCRdb keeps only in-frame clonotypes and omits some of them. The data contain around 210,000 clones, about 88% of them singletons. The specimen sequenced was peripheral blood. The receptors stem from a man over 45 with COVID-19, enrolled during active disease.

This clone showed up just once. The chain is built from TRBV5-6 and TRBJ1-2; a possible D gene is TRBD1 (6 bases). V lost 4 bases and J lost 1, with 14 bases in between. CDR1 is SGHDT, CDR2 YYEEEE, per germline. The CDR3 length is 15 residues. The CDR3 sequence: CASSQDRFFNYGYTF. CDR3 DNA sequence: TGTGCCAGCAGCCAGGACAGATTTTTTAACTATGGCTACACCTTC.

The chain recombines TRBV6-5 with TRBJ2-5, with 7 nucleotides matching TRBD1. Germline CDR1 and CDR2: MNHEY and SVGAGI. The CDR3 extends over 15 amino acids. Unmatched junction bases numbered 7, after V lost 5 bases and J lost 1 base. The CDR3 sequence is CASSLNRDSQETQYF. CDR3 coding DNA: TGTGCCAGCAGTCTTAACCGGGACAGCCAAGAGACCCAGTACTTC.

The V gene is TRBV9, the J gene TRBJ2-1; 8 positions agree with TRBD1. The CDR3 spans 17 residues. J was trimmed by 4 bases and V by 0 bases; bases with no gene match: 9. The germline V gene encodes CDR1 SGDLS and CDR2 YYNGEE. This chain's CDR3 is CASSVAADRVVYNEQFF. CDR3 coding DNA: TGTGCCAGCAGCGTAGCCGCGGACAGGGTGGTATACAATGAGCAGTTCTTC.

This chain connects TRBV5-1 to TRBJ2-2; 11 positions agree with TRBD1. CDR3 length: 19 residues. Germline values: CDR1 SGHRS, CDR2 YFSETQ. V dropped 0 bases and J dropped 5; count of bases not matched to a gene: 12. The CDR3 loop reads CASSLAPPGQGVNTGELFF. The CDR3 bases are TGCGCCAGCAGCTTGGCCCCACCGGGACAGGGGGTTAATACCGGGGAGCTGTTTTTT.

The chain has TRBV10-3 and TRBJ2-2; 9 nucleotides align to TRBD1. The CDR3 loop spans 12 amino acids. Trimming removed 10 bases from V and 5 bases from J; junction bases left unmatched: 2. In germline, CDR1 is ENHRY, CDR2 SYGVKD. CDR3 coding DNA: TGTGCCACCGGGACAGGGACCGGGGAGCTGTTTTTT. Its translation is CATGTGTGELFF.

The chain links TRBV30 to TRBJ2-2; D possibly corresponds to TRBD1 (6 bases). The germline gives CDR1 GTSNPN, CDR2 SVGIG (reference sequence). This CDR3 has 14 amino acids. V dropped 5 bases and J dropped 5 bases, with 15 bases sitting between them. The CDR3 DNA reads TGTGCCTGGTCAATGGGGGCGATTACCGGGGAGCTGTTTTTT. This translates into CAWSMGAITGELFF.

The CDR3 is CASSAGTGWRFF. For the CDR3, the DNA is TGTGCCAGCAGCGCTGGGACAGGGTGGAGGTTCTTC. The J gene is TRBJ2-1, the V gene TRBV12-3 or TRBV12-4; TRBD1 matches at 9 bases. J lost 15 bases, V lost 6 bases, and 9 bases had no gene match. The CDR3 covers 12 residues.

Concerning this clone: In the same sample, other DNA sequences code for this CDR3. The chain employs TRBV9 and TRBJ2-2, with D hard to call. V shed 0 bases and J shed 0 bases, with 3 bases lying between them. Germline CDR1 SGDLS, CDR2 YYNGEE. This CDR3 is 14 amino acids long. The CDR3 loop is CASSVAANTGELFF. CDR3 nucleotide sequence: TGTGCCAGCAGCGTAGCTGCGAACACCGGGGAGCTGTTTTTT. Full variable domain (remainder filled in from reference TRBV9 and TRBJ2-2): DSGVTQTPKHLITATGQRVTLRCSPRSGDLSVYWYQQSLDQGLQFLIQYYNGEERAKGNILERFSAQQFPDLHSELNLSSLELGDSALYFCASSVAANTGELFFGEGSRLTVL.

This clone was found once. The genes are TRBV5-4 and TRBJ2-7; 9 nucleotides match TRBD1. The CDR3 is made up of 14 amino acids. Per the germline V gene, CDR1 is SGHNT and CDR2 is YYREEE (reference sequence). V shed 3 bases and J 2 bases; nucleotides not matched to a gene: 3. The CDR3 sequence: CASSWDRVPYEQYF. As DNA, the CDR3 is TGTGCCAGCAGCTGGGACAGGGTCCCCTACGAGCAGTACTTC.

This CDR3 is CAAEYSYEQYF. The CDR3 region has the DNA TGTGCCGCGGAATACTCCTACGAGCAGTACTTC. The genes are TRBV6-5 and TRBJ2-7; D is uncertain. CDR3 size: 11 residues. CDR1 and CDR2 (germline): MNHEY, SVGAGI. The V end lost 11 bases, the J end lost 0 bases, and 8 bases lay between the germline ends.

This chain links TRBV4-2 with TRBJ2-3; 9 nucleotides agree with TRBD2. The CDR3 totals 15 residues. V lost 7 bases and J lost 0; bases outside the gene matches: 5. Germline-derived CDR1 and CDR2 are LGHNA and YNFKEQ. CDR3 amino acids: CASTLAGESTDTQYF. As DNA, the CDR3 is TGTGCCAGCACTTTAGCGGGGGAGAGCACAGATACGCAGTATTTT.